This T cell receptor (beta chain) emerged from a study of response to subunit inactivated influenza vaccine (dated by TCRdb to 2016 to 2018). Describing the broader study: To follow how T cells responded to a trivalent subunit inactivated influenza vaccine, the researchers relied on deep quantitative profiling of the T cell receptor repertoire. On the study overall, not on this receptor specifically: It was suggested by the authors that each seasonal influenza vaccination may recruit only a limited number of new T cells.

V lost 2 bases and J lost 3 bases; the stretch between them is 7 bases long. Taken from cysteine to phenylalanine, the CDR3 has 14 residues. The read is trimmed to its CDR3 DNA, 42 bases read in frame from base 1. CDR1 and CDR2 are drawn from the germline V gene (reference sequence): LNHNV, YYDKDF. The sample's time point label, decoded: 45 to 50 days after influenza vaccine administration. About this clonotype: It has no known antigen specificity. No qualities accompany the bases; no much larger clone lies one base away.

Libraries were made using RT-PCR. The sequencing machine was an Illumina HiSeq 2500. The public reads were run again by TCRdb, first through fastp at Q25 and then through MiXCR, and only productive beta chains were kept. Each record represents a unique CDR3 protein, reported with the most common genes and DNA among its rows. The sample yields 150,000 or so distinct CDR3 sequences; 9.5% to 13% were counted once. Around 12% of the sample is held by the ten biggest clonotypes. This chain joins TRBV15 to TRBJ2-2; the D gene is unclear. Sequenced material: non-naive T cells sorted from PBMCs, taken 40 to 50 days after vaccination. The sample's cell subset or site label, decoded: memory T cell fraction. The clonotype originates from a man in his fifties who received an inactivated influenza vaccine. Donor details come from another sample of the same person, matched by shared clones. The sequenced DNA is TGTGCCACCAGCAGACGAAGGGACACCGGGGAGCTGTTTTTT. It specifies CATSRRRDTGELFF.